This TCR beta chain was observed in a study of CD8+ T cells in alopecia areata. Study-level points and caveats: Lesional tissue from the scalp (especially in alopecia totalis/universalis) showed higher clonality than normal scalp.

This clone was recorded a few times. Its target is not known. With 6 bases clipped from V and 5 bases from J, the junction kept 18 bases outside the gene matches. This CDR3 is built from 16 residues. Germline values: CDR1 SQVTM, CDR2 ANQGSEA. Sampling of alopecia areata patients yielded lesional scalp punch biopsies as well as peripheral blood. Reverse transcribed after extraction, RNA yielded cDNA as the sequencing template. The data were produced by immunoSEQ multiplex PCR, yet TCRdb's version contains in-frame clones alone and is incomplete. The sample shows 100,000 to 150,000 clones, 40% to 55% of them seen only once.

V gene TRBV29-1 combines with J gene TRBJ2-7; 8 bases map to TRBD2. The specimen sequenced was NKG2D-low CD8+ T cells sorted from blood. This receptor was obtained from a human donor with alopecia areata. The CDR3, as DNA: TGCAGCGTCGGCCCCTCACCGGGGGGGCAGGAGGACGAGCAGTACTTC. It yields the protein CSVGPSPGGQEDEQYF.